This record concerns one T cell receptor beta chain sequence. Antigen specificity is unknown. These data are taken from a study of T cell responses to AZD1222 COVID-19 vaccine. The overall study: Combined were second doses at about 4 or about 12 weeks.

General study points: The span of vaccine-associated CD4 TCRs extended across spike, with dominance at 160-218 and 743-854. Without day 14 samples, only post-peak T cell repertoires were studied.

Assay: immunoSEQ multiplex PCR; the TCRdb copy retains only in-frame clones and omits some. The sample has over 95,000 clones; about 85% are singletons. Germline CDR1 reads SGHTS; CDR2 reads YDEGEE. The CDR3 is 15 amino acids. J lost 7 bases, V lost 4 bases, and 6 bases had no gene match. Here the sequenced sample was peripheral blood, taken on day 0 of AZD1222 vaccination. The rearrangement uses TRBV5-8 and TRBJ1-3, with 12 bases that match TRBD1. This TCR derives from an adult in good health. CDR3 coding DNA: TGTGCCAGCAGCGACCGGGACAGGGGGCGTAACACCATATATTTT. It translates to CASSDRDRGRNTIYF.